These 8 T cell receptor beta chains were sequenced from one sample in a study of blood T cell repertoires in COVID-19. Method: immunoSEQ multiplex PCR; TCRdb's copy keeps in-frame clones and lacks some. The data contain fewer than 300,000 clones, approximately 90% of them seen just once; the ten biggest clones take up about 2.3%. The sample taken for sequencing was PBMCs or T cells enriched from blood (not recorded which). These receptors came from a woman aged 35 to 49 with acute COVID-19.

Points on this clone: Other DNA sequences in this specimen translate into the identical CDR3. The V call is TRBV4-1, the J call TRBJ1-5; D perhaps matches TRBD1 (5 bases). From germline, CDR1 is MGHRA and CDR2 YSYEKL. The CDR3 spans 13 residues. The germline V and J ends were trimmed by 0 bases and 6 bases, with 6 bases remaining between them. The CDR3 nucleotides are TGCGCCAGCAGCCAAGATAGGGGTCAGCCCCAGCATTTT. Translation gives CASSQDRGQPQHF.

V gene TRBV11-2 combines with J gene TRBJ2-5; possibly TRBD2 for D (6 bases). The germline V gene encodes CDR1 SGHAT and CDR2 FQNNGV. This CDR3 contains 15 residues. V was shortened by 5 bases and J by 2 bases, with 15 bases between the two germline ends. The CDR3 here is CASSITTRGQETQYF. The CDR3 DNA reads TGTGCCAGCAGCATCACTACCCGGGGGCAAGAGACCCAGTACTTC.

The chain uses TRBV15 and TRBJ1-1; 9 nucleotides align to TRBD1. Per germline, CDR1 LNHNV and CDR2 YYDKDF (reference sequence). CDR3 length: 13 amino acids. J lost 8 bases, V lost 3 bases, and 4 bases had no gene match. CDR3 sequence reads: CATSRDRGAEAFF. In DNA form, the CDR3 reads TGTGCCACCAGCAGGGACAGGGGTGCGGAAGCTTTCTTT.

The chain carries TRBV6-2 or TRBV6-3 and TRBJ1-2, with 7 bases fitting TRBD1. Germline trimming cut 5 bases from V and 2 bases from J; bases unmatched to any gene: 11. This CDR3 spans 16 amino acids. Germline lookup yields CDR1 MNHEY and CDR2 SVGEGT. The CDR3, as DNA: TGTGCCAGCAGTCGCGACAGGGTAATGTTAAACTATGGCTACACCTTC. This codes for CASSRDRVMLNYGYTF.

This clone was found a few times. The V and J genes are TRBV28 and TRBJ1-2, with no clear D. Germline V gene sequence: CDR1 MDHEN, CDR2 SYDVKM. The CDR3 is 11 residues long. CDR3 residues: CGYLENYGYTF. The CDR3 DNA sequence: TGTGGGTATTTAGAAAACTATGGCTACACCTTC.

This clone was picked up a small number of times. V usage is TRBV4-2 and J usage is TRBJ2-5, with 10 nucleotides matching TRBD1. After removal of 0 bases from V and 5 bases from J, the junction contained 6 bases not matched to a gene. This CDR3 comprises 16 residues. Per germline, CDR1 LGHNA and CDR2 YNFKEQ. Here the CDR3 DNA reads TGTGCCAGCAGCCAAGAGGGGGGGACAGGGGCGGAGACCCAGTACTTC. It codes for CASSQEGGTGAETQYF.

J is TRBJ2-7 and V is TRBV28; weak D call: TRBD2 (5 bases). The length of the CDR3 is 13 residues. The V gene lost 2 bases and the J gene lost 7 bases, with 12 bases spanning the gap. Per the germline V gene, CDR1 is MDHEN and CDR2 is SYDVKM. The CDR3 spells CASSLNGMGEQYF. CDR3 nucleotide sequence: TGTGCCAGCAGTTTAAACGGGATGGGGGAGCAGTACTTC.

The DNA of the CDR3 is TGTGCCAGCAGCTTGAGCGGGACGGGAAATGAAAAACTGTTTTTT. Translated, it gives CASSLSGTGNEKLFF. The chain joins TRBV11-1 to TRBJ1-4, with D tentatively TRBD1 (5 bases). Germline CDR1 is SGHAT and CDR2 is FQDESV (reference sequence). This CDR3 spans 15 amino acids. Trimming removed 3 bases at V and 5 bases at J, with 13 bases between.